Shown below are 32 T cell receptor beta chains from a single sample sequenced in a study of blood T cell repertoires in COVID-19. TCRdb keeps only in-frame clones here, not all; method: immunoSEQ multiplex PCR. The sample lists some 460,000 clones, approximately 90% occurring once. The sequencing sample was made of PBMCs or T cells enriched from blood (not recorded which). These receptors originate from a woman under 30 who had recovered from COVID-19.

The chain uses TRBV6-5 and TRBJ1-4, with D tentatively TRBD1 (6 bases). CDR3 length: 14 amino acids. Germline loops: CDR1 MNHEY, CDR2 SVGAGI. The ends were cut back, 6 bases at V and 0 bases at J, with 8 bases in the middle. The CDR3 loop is CASRDSTTNEKLFF. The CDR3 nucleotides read TGTGCCAGCAGGGACAGCACAACTAATGAAAAACTGTTTTTT.

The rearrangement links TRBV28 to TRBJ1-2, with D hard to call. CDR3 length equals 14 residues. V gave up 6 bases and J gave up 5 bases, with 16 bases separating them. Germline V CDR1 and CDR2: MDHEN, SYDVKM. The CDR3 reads CASRSALGRYGYTF. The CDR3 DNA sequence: TGTGCCAGCAGGAGCGCCCTAGGGAGATATGGCTACACCTTC.

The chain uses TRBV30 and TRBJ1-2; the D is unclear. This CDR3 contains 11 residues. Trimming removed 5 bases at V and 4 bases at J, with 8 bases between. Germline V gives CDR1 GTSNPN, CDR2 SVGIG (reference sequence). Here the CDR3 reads CAWGNSYGYTF. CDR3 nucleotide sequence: TGTGCCTGGGGTAATAGCTATGGCTACACCTTC.

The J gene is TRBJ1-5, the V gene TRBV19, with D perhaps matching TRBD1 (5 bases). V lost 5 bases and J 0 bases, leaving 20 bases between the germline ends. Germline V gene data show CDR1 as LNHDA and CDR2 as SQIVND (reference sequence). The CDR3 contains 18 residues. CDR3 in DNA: TGTGCCAGTAGTCCCCGTGGACAACCGTACAATAGCAATCAGCCCCAGCATTTT. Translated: CASSPRGQPYNSNQPQHF.

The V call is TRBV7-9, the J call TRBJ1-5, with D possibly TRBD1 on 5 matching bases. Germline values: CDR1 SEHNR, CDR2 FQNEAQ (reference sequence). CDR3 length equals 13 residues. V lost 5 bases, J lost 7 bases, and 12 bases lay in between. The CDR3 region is CASSAQAGQPQHF. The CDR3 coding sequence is TGTGCCAGCAGCGCACAGGCGGGGCAGCCCCAGCATTTT.

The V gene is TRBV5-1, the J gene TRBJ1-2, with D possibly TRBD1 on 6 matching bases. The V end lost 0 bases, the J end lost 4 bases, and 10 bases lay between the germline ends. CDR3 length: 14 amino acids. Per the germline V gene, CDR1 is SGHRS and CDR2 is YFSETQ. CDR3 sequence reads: CASSLDRVAYGYTF. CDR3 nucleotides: TGCGCCAGCAGCTTGGACAGGGTTGCCTATGGCTACACCTTC.

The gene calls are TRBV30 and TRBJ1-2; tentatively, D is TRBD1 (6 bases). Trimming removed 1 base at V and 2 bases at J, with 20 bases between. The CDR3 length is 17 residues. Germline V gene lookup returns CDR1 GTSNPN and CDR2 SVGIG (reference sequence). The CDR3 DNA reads TGTGCCTGGAGTGGCAAGAAGGGGGAAAGGGTAAACTATGGCTACACCTTC. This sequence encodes CAWSGKKGERVNYGYTF.

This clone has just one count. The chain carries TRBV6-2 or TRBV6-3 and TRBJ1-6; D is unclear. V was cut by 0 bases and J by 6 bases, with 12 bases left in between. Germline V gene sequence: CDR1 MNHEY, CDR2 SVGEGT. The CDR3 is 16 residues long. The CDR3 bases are TGTGCCAGCAGTTACTCGACTAGAGATCGTAATTCACCCCTCCACTTT. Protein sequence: CASSYSTRDRNSPLHF.

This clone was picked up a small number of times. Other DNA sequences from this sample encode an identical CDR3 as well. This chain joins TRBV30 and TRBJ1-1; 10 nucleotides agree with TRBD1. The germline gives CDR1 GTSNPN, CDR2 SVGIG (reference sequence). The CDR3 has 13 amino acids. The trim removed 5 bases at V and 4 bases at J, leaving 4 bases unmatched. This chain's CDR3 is CAWARTGGTEAFF. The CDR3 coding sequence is TGTGCCTGGGCCCGGACAGGGGGCACTGAAGCTTTCTTT.

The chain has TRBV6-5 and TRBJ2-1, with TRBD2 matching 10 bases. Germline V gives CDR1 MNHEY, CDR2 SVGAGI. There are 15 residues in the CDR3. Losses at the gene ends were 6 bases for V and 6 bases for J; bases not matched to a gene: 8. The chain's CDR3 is CASSLSGGIPNEQFF. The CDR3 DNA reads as TGTGCCAGCAGCCTTAGCGGGGGGATTCCCAATGAGCAGTTCTTC.

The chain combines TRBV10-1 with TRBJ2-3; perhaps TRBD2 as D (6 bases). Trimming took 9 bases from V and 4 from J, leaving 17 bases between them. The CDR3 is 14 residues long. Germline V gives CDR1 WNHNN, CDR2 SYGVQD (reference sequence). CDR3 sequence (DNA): TGCGCCAGGACTAGACGGGGAGAAGCAGATACGCAGTATTTT. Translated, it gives CARTRRGEADTQYF.

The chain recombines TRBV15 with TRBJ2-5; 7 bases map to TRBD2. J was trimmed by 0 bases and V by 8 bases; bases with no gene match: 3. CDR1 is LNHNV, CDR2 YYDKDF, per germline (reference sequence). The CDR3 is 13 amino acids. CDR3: CATQRGHQETQYF. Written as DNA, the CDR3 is TGTGCCACCCAGCGGGGACACCAAGAGACCCAGTACTTC.

CDR3 sequence reads: CATSRGIGTANYGYTF. The CDR3 DNA is TGTGCCACCAGCAGAGGTATTGGGACTGCTAACTATGGCTACACCTTC. The rearrangement joins TRBV15 to TRBJ1-2; D may be TRBD1 (5 bases). V dropped 1 base and J dropped 0 bases, with 12 bases sitting between them. Germline V gene sequence: CDR1 LNHNV, CDR2 YYDKDF (reference sequence). The CDR3 loop spans 16 amino acids.

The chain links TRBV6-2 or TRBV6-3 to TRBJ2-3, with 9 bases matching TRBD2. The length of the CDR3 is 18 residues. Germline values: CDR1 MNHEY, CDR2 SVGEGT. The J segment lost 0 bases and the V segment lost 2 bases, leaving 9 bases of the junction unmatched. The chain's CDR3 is CASSYVGGGALSTDTQYF. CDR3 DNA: TGTGCCAGCAGTTACGTTGGCGGGGGGGCCCTTAGCACAGATACGCAGTATTTT.

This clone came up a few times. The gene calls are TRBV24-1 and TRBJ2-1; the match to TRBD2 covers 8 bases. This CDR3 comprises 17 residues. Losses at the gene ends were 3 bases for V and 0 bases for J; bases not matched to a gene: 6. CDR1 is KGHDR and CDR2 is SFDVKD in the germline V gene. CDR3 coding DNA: TGTGCCACCAGTGATGCCACCGGGACTAGCTCCTACAATGAGCAGTTCTTC. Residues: CATSDATGTSSYNEQFF.

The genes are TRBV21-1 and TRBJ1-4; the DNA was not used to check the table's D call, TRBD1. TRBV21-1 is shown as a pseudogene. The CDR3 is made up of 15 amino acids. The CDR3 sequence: CASRKRHRGDEKLFF. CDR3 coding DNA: TGTGCCAGCAGAAAGAGGCACAGGGGGGATGAAAAACTGTTTTTT.

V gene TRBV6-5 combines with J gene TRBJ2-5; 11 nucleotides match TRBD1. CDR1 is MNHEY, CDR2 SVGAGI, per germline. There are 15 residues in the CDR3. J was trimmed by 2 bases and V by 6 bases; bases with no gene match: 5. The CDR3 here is CASSWDRGGQETQYF. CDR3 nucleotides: TGTGCCAGCAGCTGGGACAGGGGGGGGCAAGAGACCCAGTACTTC.

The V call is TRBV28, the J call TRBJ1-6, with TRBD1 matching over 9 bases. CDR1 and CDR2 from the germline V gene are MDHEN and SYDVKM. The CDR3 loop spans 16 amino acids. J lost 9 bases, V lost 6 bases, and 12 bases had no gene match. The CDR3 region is CASRTGQGIFSSPLHF. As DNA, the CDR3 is TGTGCCAGCAGGACGGGACAGGGTATTTTTAGTTCACCCCTCCACTTT.

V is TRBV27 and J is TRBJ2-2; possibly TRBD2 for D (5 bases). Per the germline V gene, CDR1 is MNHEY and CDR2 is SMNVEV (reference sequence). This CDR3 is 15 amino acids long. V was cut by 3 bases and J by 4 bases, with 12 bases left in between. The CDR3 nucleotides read TGTGCCAGCAGTTTCAGAGGGTCGGGCACCGGGGAGCTGTTTTTT. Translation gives CASSFRGSGTGELFF.

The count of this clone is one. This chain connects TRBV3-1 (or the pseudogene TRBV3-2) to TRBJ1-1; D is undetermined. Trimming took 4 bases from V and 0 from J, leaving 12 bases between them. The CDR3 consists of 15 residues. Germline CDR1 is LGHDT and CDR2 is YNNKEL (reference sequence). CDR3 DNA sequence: TGTGCCAGCAGCCTCCGAGGCGGGTTGAACACTGAAGCTTTCTTT. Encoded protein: CASSLRGGLNTEAFF.

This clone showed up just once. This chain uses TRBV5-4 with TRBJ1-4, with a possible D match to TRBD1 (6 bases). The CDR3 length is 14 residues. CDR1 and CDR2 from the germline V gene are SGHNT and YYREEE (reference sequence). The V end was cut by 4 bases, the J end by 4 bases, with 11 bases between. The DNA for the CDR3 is TGTGCCAGCAGCATACAGGGTCTTAATGAAAAACTGTTTTTT. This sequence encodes CASSIQGLNEKLFF. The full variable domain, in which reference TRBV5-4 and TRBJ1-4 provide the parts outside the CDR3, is ETGVTQSPTHLIKTRGQQVTLRCSSQSGHNTVSWYQQALGQGPQFIFQYYREEENGRGNFPPRFSGLQFPNYSSELNVNALELDDSALYLCASSIQGLNEKLFFGSGTQLSVL.

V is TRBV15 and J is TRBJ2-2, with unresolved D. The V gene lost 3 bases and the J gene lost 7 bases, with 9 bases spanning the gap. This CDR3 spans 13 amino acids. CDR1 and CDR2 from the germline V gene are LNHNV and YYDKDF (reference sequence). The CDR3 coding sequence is TGTGCCACCAGCAGTAATACTCTCGGGGAGCTGTTTTTT. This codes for CATSSNTLGELFF.

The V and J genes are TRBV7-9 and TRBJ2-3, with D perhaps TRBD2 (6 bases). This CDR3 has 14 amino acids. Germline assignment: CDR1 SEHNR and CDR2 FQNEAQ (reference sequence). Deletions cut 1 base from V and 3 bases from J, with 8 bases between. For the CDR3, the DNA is TGTGCCAGCAGCTTAGGCGCGGGGACAGATACGCAGTATTTT. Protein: CASSLGAGTDTQYF. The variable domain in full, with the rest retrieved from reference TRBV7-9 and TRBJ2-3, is DTGVSQNPRHKITKRGQNVTFRCDPISEHNRLYWYRQTLGQGPEFLTYFQNEAQLEKSRLLSDRFSAERPKGSFSTLEIQRTEQGDSAMYLCASSLGAGTDTQYFGPGTRLTVL.

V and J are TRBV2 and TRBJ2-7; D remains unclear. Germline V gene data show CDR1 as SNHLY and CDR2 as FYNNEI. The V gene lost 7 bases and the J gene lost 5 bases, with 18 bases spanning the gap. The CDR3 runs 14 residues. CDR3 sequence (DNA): TGTGCCAGCACCCCTCGGCTAGAGTTGAACGAGCAGTACTTC. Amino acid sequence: CASTPRLELNEQYF.

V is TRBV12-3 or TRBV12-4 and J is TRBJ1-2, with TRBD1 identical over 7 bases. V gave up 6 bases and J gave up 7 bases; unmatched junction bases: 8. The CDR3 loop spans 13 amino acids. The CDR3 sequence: CASRSGGLSGYTF. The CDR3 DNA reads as TGTGCCAGCAGGTCAGGGGGGCTGTCTGGCTACACCTTC.

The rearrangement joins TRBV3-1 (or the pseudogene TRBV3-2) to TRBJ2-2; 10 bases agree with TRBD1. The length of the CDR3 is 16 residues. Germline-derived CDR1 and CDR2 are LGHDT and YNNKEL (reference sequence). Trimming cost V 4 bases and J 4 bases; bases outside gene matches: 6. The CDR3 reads CASSRTGGEGTGELFF. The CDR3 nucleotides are TGTGCCAGCAGCCGGACAGGGGGAGAAGGCACCGGGGAGCTGTTTTTT.

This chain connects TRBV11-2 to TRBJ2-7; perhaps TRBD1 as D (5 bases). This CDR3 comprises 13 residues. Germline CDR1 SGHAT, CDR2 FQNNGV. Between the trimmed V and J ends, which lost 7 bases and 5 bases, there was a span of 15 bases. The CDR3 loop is CASTQGLRDEQYF. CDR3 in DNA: TGTGCCAGCACCCAGGGATTAAGGGACGAGCAGTACTTC.

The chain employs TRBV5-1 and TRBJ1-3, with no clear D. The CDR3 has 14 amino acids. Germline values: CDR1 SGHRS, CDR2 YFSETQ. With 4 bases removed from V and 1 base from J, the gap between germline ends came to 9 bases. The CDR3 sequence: CASSIQVSGNTIYF. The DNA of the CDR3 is TGCGCCAGCAGCATCCAGGTTTCTGGAAACACCATATATTTT. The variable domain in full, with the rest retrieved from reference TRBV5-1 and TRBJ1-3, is KAGVTQTPRYLIKTRGQQVTLSCSPISGHRSVSWYQQTPGQGLQFLFEYFSETQRNKGNFPGRFSGRQFSNSRSEMNVSTLELGDSALYLCASSIQVSGNTIYFGEGSWLTVV.

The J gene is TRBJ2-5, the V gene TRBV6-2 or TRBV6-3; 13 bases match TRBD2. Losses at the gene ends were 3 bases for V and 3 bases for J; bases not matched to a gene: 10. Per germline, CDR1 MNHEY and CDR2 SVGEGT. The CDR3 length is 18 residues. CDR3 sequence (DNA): TGTGCCAGCAGTTATAGTTTTGTTGGGACTAGCGGGGAAGAGACCCAGTACTTC. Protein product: CASSYSFVGTSGEETQYF.

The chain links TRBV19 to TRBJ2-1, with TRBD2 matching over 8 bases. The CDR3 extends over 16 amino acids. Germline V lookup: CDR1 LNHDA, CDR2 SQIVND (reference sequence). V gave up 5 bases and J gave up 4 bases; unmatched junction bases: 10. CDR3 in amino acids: CASSSPGGAEYNEQFF. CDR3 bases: TGTGCCAGTAGTTCACCCGGGGGGGCCGAATACAATGAGCAGTTCTTC. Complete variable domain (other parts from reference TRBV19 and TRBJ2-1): DGGITQSPKYLFRKEGQNVTLSCEQNLNHDAMYWYRQDPGQGLRLIYYSQIVNDFQKGDIAEGYSVSREKKESFPLTVTSAQKNPTAFYLCASSSPGGAEYNEQFFGPGTRLTVL.

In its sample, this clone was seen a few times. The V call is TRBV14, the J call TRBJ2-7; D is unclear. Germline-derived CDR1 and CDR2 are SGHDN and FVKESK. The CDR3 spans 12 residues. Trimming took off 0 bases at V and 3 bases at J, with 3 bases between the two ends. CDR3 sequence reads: CASSQDYYEQYF. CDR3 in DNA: TGTGCCAGCAGCCAAGATTACTACGAGCAGTACTTC.

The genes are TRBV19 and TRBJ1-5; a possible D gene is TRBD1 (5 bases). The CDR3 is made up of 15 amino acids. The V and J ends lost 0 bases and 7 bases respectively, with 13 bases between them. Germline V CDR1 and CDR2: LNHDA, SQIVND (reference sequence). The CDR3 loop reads CASSIEGHIGQPQHF. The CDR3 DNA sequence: TGTGCCAGTAGTATAGAAGGACACATAGGACAGCCCCAGCATTTT.